This T cell receptor beta chain was observed in a study of blood T cell repertoires in COVID-19. Study details: Both acute and convalescent COVID-19 samples were obtained from the United States, Italy and Spain. Sources were T cells, B-cell-depleted T cells, or PBMCs; the material itself was cDNA or gDNA.

Per the original methods: Estimation of nucleated cell counts was performed using reference gene primer amplification. The data were produced by immunoSEQ multiplex PCR, yet TCRdb's version contains in-frame clones alone and is incomplete. The DNA was the basis for D and trimming; V, J and clone size are from that table. The data contain 60,000 to 85,000 clones, around 80% of them seen just once; the ten biggest clones take up 15% to 20%. The specimen sequenced was peripheral blood. This clonotype originated in a man between 65 and 85 years old who had recovered from COVID-19.

The CDR3 region is CAISGKGDYNEQFF. The CDR3 DNA is TGTGCCATTAGCGGGAAAGGGGACTACAATGAGCAGTTCTTC. This rearrangement joins TRBV6-5 to TRBJ2-1, with 8 bases lining up with TRBD2. CDR1 is MNHEY and CDR2 is SVGAGI in the germline V gene. The CDR3 runs 14 residues. With 10 bases clipped from V and 3 bases from J, the junction kept 8 bases outside the gene matches.